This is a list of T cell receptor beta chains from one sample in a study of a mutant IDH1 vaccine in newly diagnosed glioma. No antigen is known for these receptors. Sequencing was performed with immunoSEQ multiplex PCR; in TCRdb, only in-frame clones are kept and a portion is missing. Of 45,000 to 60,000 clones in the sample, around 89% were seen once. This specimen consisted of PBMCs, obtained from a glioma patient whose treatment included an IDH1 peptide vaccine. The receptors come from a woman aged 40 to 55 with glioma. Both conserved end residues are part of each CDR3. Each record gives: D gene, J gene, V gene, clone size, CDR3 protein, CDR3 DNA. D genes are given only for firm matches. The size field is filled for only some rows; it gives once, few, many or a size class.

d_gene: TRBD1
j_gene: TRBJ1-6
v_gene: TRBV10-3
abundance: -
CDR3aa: CAIHRGKGSPLHF
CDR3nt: TGTGCCATCCACAGGGGGAAGGGTTCACCCCTCCACTTT

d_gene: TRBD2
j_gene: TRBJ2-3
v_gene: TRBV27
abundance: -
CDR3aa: CASSLGLVAGKDTQYF
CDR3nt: TGTGCCAGCAGTTTAGGGTTGGTAGCGGGGAAGGATACGCAGTATTTT

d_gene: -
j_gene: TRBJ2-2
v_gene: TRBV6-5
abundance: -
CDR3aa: CASSYSTAFTGELFF
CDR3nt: TGTGCCAGCAGTTACTCGACAGCATTCACCGGGGAGCTGTTTTTT

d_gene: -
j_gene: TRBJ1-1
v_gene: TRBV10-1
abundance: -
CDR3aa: CASSLALNTEAFF
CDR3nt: TGCGCCAGCAGTCTTGCCTTGAACACTGAAGCTTTCTTT

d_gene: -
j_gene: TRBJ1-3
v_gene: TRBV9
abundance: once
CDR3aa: CASSVDGHSGNTIYF
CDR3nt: TGTGCCAGCAGCGTAGACGGGCACTCTGGAAACACCATATATTTT

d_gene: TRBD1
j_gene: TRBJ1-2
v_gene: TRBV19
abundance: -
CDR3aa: CASSSRWTGGARGGYIF
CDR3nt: TGTGCCAGTAGTTCCCGATGGACAGGCGGTGCCCGGGGCGGCTACATCTTC

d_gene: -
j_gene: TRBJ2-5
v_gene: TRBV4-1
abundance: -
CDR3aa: CASSQDSDEQETQYF
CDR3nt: TGCGCCAGCAGCCAAGACTCGGACGAGCAAGAGACCCAGTACTTC

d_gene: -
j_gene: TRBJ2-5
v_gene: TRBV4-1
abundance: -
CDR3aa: CASSQDVGGIGQTQYF
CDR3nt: TGCGCCAGCAGCCAAGATGTGGGGGGCATCGGTCAGACCCAGTACTTC

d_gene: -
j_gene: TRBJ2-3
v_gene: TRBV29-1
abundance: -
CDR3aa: CSVRGGGTDTQYF
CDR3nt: TGCAGCGTTAGGGGGGGCGGCACAGATACGCAGTATTTT

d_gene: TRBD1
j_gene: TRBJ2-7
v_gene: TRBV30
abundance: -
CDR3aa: CAWSVGTGLYEQYF
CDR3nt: TGTGCCTGGAGTGTTGGGACAGGACTCTACGAGCAGTACTTC

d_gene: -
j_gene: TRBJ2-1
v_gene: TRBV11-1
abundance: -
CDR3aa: CASSHAGNEQFF
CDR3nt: TGTGCCAGCAGCCACGCAGGGAATGAGCAGTTCTTC

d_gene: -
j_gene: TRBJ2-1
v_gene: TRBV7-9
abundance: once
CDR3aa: CASSFRQSDEQFF
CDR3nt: TGTGCCAGCAGCTTTCGACAAAGCGATGAGCAGTTCTTC

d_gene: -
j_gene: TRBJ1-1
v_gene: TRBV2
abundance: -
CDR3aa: CASSIQRWNTEAFF
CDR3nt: TGTGCCAGCAGCATACAGAGGTGGAACACTGAAGCTTTCTTT

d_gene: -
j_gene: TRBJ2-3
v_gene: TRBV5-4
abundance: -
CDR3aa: CASSLEAGELDTQYF
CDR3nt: TGTGCCAGCAGCTTGGAGGCAGGGGAATTGGATACGCAGTATTTT

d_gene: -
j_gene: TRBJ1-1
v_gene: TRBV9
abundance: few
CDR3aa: CASSVMPGTVNTEAFF
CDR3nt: TGTGCCAGCAGCGTAATGCCGGGGACGGTGAACACTGAAGCTTTCTTT

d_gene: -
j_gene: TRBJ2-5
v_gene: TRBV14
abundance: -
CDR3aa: CASSQRITAGVGETQYF
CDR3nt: TGTGCCAGCAGCCAAAGAATAACAGCGGGTGTCGGAGAGACCCAGTACTTC

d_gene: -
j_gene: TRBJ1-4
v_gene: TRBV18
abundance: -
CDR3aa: CASEASDAANEKLFF
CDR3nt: TGTGCCAGCGAAGCCTCGGACGCCGCAAATGAAAAACTGTTTTTT

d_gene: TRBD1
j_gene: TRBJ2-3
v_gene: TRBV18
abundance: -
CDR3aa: CASSPGTDLSTDTQYF
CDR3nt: TGTGCCAGCTCACCCGGGACAGACCTTAGCACAGATACGCAGTATTTT

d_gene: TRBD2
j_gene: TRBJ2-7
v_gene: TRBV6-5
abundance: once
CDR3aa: CASSYGAEWGGEQYF
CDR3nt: TGTGCCAGCAGTTACGGGGCCGAGTGGGGGGGCGAGCAGTACTTC

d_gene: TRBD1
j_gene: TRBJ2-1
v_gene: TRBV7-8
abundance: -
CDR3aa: CASSPSTGVDEQFF
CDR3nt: TGTGCCAGCAGCCCCTCGACAGGGGTGGATGAGCAGTTCTTC

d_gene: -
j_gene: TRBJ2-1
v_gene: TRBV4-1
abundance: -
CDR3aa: CASSQTGSEQFF
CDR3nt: TGCGCCAGCAGCCAAACGGGGAGCGAGCAGTTCTTC

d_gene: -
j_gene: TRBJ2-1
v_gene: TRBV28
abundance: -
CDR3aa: CAISLDNEQFF
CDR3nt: TGTGCCATATCTTTGGACAATGAGCAGTTCTTC

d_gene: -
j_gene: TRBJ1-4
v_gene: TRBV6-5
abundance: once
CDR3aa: CASRTGGITNEKLFF
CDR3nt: TGTGCCAGCAGGACCGGGGGCATAACTAATGAAAAACTGTTTTTT

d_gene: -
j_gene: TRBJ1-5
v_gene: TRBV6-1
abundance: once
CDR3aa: CASSQGGNQPQHF
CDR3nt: TGTGCCAGCAGCCAGGGTGGCAATCAGCCCCAGCATTTT

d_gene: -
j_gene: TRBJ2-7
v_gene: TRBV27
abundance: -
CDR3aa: CASSFKTQGPHYEQYF
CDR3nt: TGTGCCAGCAGTTTTAAAACACAGGGACCCCACTACGAGCAGTACTTC

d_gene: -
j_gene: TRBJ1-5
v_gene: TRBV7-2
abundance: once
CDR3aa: CASSLSLQGRGGNQPQHF
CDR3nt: TGTGCCAGCAGCTTAAGTCTCCAGGGTAGGGGAGGCAATCAGCCCCAGCATTTT

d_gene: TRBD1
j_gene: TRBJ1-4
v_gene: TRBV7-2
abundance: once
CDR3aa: CASSPGQSEKLFF
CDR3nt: TGTGCCAGCAGTCCGGGACAGTCCGAAAAACTGTTTTTT

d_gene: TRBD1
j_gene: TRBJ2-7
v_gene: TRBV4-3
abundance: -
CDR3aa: CASSQGTGQGPYEQYF
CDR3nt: TGCGCCAGCAGCCAAGGGACAGGCCAGGGCCCCTACGAGCAGTACTTC

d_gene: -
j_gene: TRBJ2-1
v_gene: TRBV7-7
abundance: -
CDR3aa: CASSPQGASEQFF
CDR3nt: TGTGCTAGCAGCCCGCAGGGTGCGAGTGAGCAGTTCTTC

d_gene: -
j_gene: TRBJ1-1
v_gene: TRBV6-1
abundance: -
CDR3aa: CASSEALMNTEAFF
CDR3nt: TGTGCCAGCAGTGAAGCTTTGATGAACACTGAAGCTTTCTTT

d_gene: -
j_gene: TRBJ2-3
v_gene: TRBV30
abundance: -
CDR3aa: CAWSGQVGTDTQYF
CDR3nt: TGTGCCTGGAGTGGACAGGTGGGCACAGATACGCAGTATTTT

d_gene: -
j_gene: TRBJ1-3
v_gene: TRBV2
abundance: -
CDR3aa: CASKPRGTGNTIYF
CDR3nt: TGTGCCAGCAAACCGAGGGGAACTGGAAACACCATATATTTT

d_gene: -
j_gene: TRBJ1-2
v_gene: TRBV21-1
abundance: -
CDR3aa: CASRLSGADGYTF
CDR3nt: TGTGCCAGCAGACTCTCCGGGGCGGACGGCTACACCTTC

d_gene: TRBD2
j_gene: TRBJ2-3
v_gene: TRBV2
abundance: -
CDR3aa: CASQESGADTQYF
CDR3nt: TGTGCCAGTCAGGAAAGCGGGGCAGATACGCAGTATTTT

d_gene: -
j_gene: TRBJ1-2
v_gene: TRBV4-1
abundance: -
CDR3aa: CASSQGWGVNYGYTF
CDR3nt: TGCGCCAGCAGCCAAGGGTGGGGGGTGAACTATGGCTACACCTTC

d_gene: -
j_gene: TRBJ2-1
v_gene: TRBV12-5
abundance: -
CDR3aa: CASGLVYGRAPNNEQFF
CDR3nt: TGTGCTAGTGGTTTGGTATATGGCAGGGCCCCCAACAATGAGCAGTTCTTC

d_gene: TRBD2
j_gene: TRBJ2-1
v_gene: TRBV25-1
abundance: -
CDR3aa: CASSESAGVYNEQFF
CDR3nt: TGTGCCAGCAGTGAATCGGCGGGAGTATACAATGAGCAGTTCTTC

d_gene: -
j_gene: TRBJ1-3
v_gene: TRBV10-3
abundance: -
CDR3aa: CAISESGVSGNTIYF
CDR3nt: TGTGCCATCAGTGAGTCAGGGGTGTCTGGAAACACCATATATTTT

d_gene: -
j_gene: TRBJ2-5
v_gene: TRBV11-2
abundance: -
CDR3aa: CASSLDVRAGETQYF
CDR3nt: TGTGCCAGCAGCTTAGATGTCAGGGCTGGGGAGACCCAGTACTTC

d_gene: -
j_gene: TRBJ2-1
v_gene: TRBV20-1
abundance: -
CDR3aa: CSARRGEQFF
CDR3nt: TGCAGTGCTAGGCGCGGCGAGCAGTTCTTC

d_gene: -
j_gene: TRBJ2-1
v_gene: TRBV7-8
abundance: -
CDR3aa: CASSTRVVLYNEQFF
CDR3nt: TGTGCCAGCAGCACACGGGTGGTGCTTTACAATGAGCAGTTCTTC

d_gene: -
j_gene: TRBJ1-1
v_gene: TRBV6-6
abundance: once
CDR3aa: CASSYQNTEAFF
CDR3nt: TGTGCCAGCAGTTACCAGAACACTGAAGCTTTCTTT

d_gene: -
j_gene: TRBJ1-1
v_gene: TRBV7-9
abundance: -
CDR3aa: CASSPALPEAFF
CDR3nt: TGTGCCAGCAGCCCGGCCCTCCCCGAAGCTTTCTTT

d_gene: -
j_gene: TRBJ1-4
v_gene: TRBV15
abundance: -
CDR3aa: CATSRDPSIATNEKLFF
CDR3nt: TGTGCCACCAGCAGAGATCCTTCCATCGCAACTAATGAAAAACTGTTTTTT

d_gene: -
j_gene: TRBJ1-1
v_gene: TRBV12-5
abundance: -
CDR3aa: CASGLVRGRPNTEAFF
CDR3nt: TGTGCTAGTGGTTTGGTACGGGGTCGCCCGAACACTGAAGCTTTCTTT

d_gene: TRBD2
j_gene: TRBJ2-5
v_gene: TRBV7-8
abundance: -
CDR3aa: CASSPWTSGGQETQYF
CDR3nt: TGTGCCAGCAGCCCCTGGACTAGCGGGGGGCAAGAGACCCAGTACTTC

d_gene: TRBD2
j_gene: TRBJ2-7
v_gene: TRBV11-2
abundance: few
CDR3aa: CASSLVASGRPYEQYF
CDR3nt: TGTGCCAGCAGCTTAGTGGCTAGCGGGAGGCCCTACGAGCAGTACTTC

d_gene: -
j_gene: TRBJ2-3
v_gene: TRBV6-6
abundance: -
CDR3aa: CASSPFLATRTDTQYF
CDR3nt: TGTGCCAGCAGCCCTTTCTTGGCTACCCGCACAGATACGCAGTATTTT

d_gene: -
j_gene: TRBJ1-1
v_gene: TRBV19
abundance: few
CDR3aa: CASSIGENTEAFF
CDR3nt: TGTGCCAGTAGTATTGGGGAGAACACTGAAGCTTTCTTT

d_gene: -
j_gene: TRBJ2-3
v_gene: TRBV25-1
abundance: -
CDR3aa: CASSLWESGTDTQYF
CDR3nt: TGTGCCAGCAGCCTGTGGGAGTCGGGCACAGATACGCAGTATTTT

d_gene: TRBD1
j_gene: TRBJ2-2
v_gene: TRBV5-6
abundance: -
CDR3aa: CASSADRVGNTGELFF
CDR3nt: TGTGCCAGCAGCGCCGACAGGGTTGGGAACACCGGGGAGCTGTTTTTT

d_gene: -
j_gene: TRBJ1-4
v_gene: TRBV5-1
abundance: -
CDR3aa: CASSTSVGGEKLFF
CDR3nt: TGCGCCAGCAGCACCAGCGTAGGAGGGGAAAAACTGTTTTTT